This T cell receptor (beta chain) was recorded in a study of blood T cell repertoires in COVID-19. Overall study context: Samples representing acute and convalescent COVID-19 were sourced from the United States, Italy and Spain. T cells, B-cell-depleted T cells, or PBMCs supplied cDNA or gDNA.

Per the original methods: Researchers report that nucleated cell counts were estimated from reference gene primer amplification. The table came from immunoSEQ multiplex PCR; TCRdb's copy has only in-frame clones and leaves some out. The D gene and trimming were derived from the DNA, and the V and J assignments and clone size from that table. The table shows approximately 260,000 clones, with roughly 85% occurring only once. J was trimmed by 2 bases and V by 3 bases; bases with no gene match: 12. The CDR3 totals 19 residues. The V gene's germline CDR1 is LNHDA and CDR2 SQIVND (reference sequence). Sequences were obtained from peripheral blood. J is TRBJ1-5 and V is TRBV19; the match to TRBD1 covers 11 bases. This sequence originates from a man in his fifties or sixties who had recovered from COVID-19. The CDR3 loop reads CASSMDFRRTGGRNQPQHF. CDR3 DNA: TGTGCCAGTAGTATGGATTTCAGGAGGACAGGGGGCCGCAATCAGCCCCAGCATTTT.